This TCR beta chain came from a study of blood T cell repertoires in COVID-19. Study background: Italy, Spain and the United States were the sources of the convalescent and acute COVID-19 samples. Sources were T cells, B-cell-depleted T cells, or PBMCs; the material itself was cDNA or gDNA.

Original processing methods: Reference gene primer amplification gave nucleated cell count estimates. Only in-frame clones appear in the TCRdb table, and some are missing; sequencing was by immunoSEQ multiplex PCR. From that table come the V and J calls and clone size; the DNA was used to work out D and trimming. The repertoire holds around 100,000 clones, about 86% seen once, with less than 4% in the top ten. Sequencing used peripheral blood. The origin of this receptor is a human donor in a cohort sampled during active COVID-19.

Here the CDR3 reads CATSARRVAGDEQFF. The CDR3 nucleotides read TGTGCCACCAGTGCCCGGCGGGTCGCGGGAGATGAGCAGTTCTTC. This chain uses TRBV24-1 with TRBJ2-1; 7 nucleotides match TRBD2. The germline gives CDR1 KGHDR, CDR2 SFDVKD. The J segment lost 8 bases and the V segment lost 5 bases, leaving 11 bases of the junction unmatched. The CDR3 spans 15 residues.